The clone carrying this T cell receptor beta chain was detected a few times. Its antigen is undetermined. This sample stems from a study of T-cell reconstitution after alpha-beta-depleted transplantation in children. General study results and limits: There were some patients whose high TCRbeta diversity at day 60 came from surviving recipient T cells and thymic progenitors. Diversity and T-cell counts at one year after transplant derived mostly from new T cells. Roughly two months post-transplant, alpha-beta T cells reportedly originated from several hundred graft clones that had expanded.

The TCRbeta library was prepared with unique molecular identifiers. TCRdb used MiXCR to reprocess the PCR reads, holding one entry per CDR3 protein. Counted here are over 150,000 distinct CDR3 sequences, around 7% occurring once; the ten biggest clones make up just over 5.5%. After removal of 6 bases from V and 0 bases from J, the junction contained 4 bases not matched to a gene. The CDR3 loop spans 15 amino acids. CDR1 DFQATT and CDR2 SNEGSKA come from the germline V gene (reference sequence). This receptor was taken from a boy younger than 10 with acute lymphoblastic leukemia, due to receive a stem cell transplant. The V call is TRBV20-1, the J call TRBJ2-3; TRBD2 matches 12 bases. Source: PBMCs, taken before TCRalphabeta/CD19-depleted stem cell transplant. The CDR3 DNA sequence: TGCAGTGCCTGGACTAGCGGGACAAGCACAGATACGCAGTATTTT. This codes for CSAWTSGTSTDTQYF.